This T cell receptor (beta chain) came from a study of blood T cell repertoires in COVID-19. Authors' analysis steps: Amplifying reference gene primers gave estimates of nucleated cell counts. Some clones are missing from TCRdb's copy, which holds only in-frame ones; the method was immunoSEQ multiplex PCR. The V and J calls and clone size are taken from that table; D and trimming were inferred from the DNA. The table has about 52,000 clones, about four fifths seen once. The CDR3 length is 17 residues. V lost 0 bases, J lost 3 bases, and 14 bases lay in between. CDR1 is MGHRA, CDR2 YSYEKL, per germline.

This receptor was taken from a woman of 80 years or more with COVID-19, enrolled during active disease. This chain uses TRBV4-1 with TRBJ2-2; D may be TRBD2 (6 bases). Source material: peripheral blood. The CDR3 here is CASSQDPVRRDTGELFF. The CDR3 DNA is TGCGCCAGCAGCCAAGACCCGGTGCGGAGGGACACCGGGGAGCTGTTTTTT.